This T cell receptor beta chain was identified in a study of cytomegalovirus exposure and HLA in healthy donors (dated by TCRdb to about 2017). In terms of the full investigation: According to a later analysis, one platform produced both the 120 validation repertoires and the 720 or so repertoires of the first cohort. The study aimed to test whether signatures of past pathogen exposure could be identified by cataloging public T cell receptors. Besides the first cohort of approximately 670 subjects, a separate validation cohort made up of around 120 different subjects was used. High-throughput TCR immunosequencing, statistical association of individual TCRs with disease status, and machine learning were combined to predict cytomegalovirus infection status.

Paper-wide results and their limitations: Of the cluster scores, about 94% were above 0 in a later analysis, which found that TCRs clustered in the first cohort also tended to co-occur in the 130 or so validation repertoires. A later analysis lacked HLA typing for the validation cohort, so it scored co-occurrence in that cohort across all 110 or so repertoires. In the study, around 150 TCR beta chains were listed as associated with cytomegalovirus. It was suggested by the authors that the approach could potentially be generalized to other disease states and immunological phenotypes. The classifier was reported to diagnose cytomegalovirus status with high specificity and sensitivity in both the original and validation cohorts. Most TCR sequences were observed very rarely across donors, whereas some public TCRs were present in many individuals. Three of the identified cytomegalovirus-associated TCR beta chains were confirmed in vitro to be specific for cytomegalovirus antigens.

Library creation used the immunoSEQ multiplex PCR assay. For the original study's pipeline: A statistical classification framework was built to diagnose cytomegalovirus status from the catalog of TCR beta chain sequences. Not all clones reach the TCRdb copy of this immuneACCESS table, which keeps in-frame sequences only. Checked studies attribute under half of the gap to unresolved V genes and leave the rest unexplained. V, J and clone size derive from that table, while D and trimming were established from the DNA sequence. Here the sample has roughly 75,000 clones; roughly 94% occur a single time. The ten biggest clones cover approximately 3.4% of the sample. For this clone: Its antigen has not been determined. No quality values exist for individual bases; no much larger clone is one base distant.

At the junction V is shortened by 4 bases and J by 6 bases; bases outside the gene matches: 5. The CDR3 goes from the cysteine to the phenylalanine over 15 residues. Only CDR3 DNA is held: 45 bases, read in frame from base 1. The germline V gene provides CDR1 SGHTA and CDR2 FQGNSA. The donors belonged to the validation cohort of around 120 subjects, which was separate from the roughly 700-subject first cohort. This TCR came from a young woman in good health and CMV-seropositive. The sequenced sample was PBMCs. The rearrangement joined TRBV7-2 to TRBJ2-5, with TRBD2 identical over 13 junction bases. The sequence in DNA is TGTGCCAGCAGCTCCAGGACTAGCGGGAGACAGACCCAGTACTTC. It translates to CASSSRTSGRQTQYF.